What follows describes a single T cell receptor (beta chain). This clone has just a few counts. There is no known antigen for this receptor. It has no much larger one-base neighbor in the sample; base qualities were not kept. Taken from the germline V gene, the CDR1 and CDR2 loops are SGHAT and FQNNGV. The cysteine opens and the phenylalanine closes a CDR3 of 15 amino acids. CDR3 DNA is the only sequence kept; it has 45 bases, read in frame from the first base. The trim is 1 base for V and 5 bases for J, with a gap of 14 bases between the germline ends. Explained via the paper, the time point label denotes: about twelve months on ibrutinib. For TCR beta library preparation, 1.5 to 2 micrograms of genomic DNA were extracted from the cryopreserved PBMCs. Longitudinal blood samples from CLL patients on ibrutinib monotherapy underwent high-throughput TCR beta sequencing. The patients took part in an open-label, single-center phase 2 trial of ibrutinib monotherapy.

This entry comes from a study of cytotoxic CD8 clonotypes in ibrutinib-treated CLL (dated by TCRdb to about 2021). As for the study more broadly: In this cohort, approximately 15 patients were treatment-naive and under 13 were relapsed/refractory, while about 18 had unmutated IGHV. Partial responses were observed in some 24 patients and complete responses in 2; after a median follow-up of 68 months, remission was maintained in 15 or so patients and progression was observed in roughly twelve. The response samples were drawn at a median of approximately 12 months into treatment, with a range of about 6 to 40 months. Samples averaged 255,043 productive templates and 90,000 to 95,000 productive rearrangements. Of the 86 participants in the trial, about two dozen had longitudinal samples available. Cryopreserved peripheral blood mononuclear cells were obtained prior to treatment, at the time of response, and at either disease progression or sustained remission. All remission and progressive disease samples were collected while patients were still receiving ibrutinib.

The paper as a whole reports these results and caveats: Public clonotypes were rare and either shrank or stayed stable during treatment, and the rise in clonality at ibrutinib response reflected expansion of private clonotypes. Baseline clonality was found to be higher than that of age-matched healthy donors and was strongly correlated with circulating CD8+ T-cell counts. At ibrutinib response clonality went up, during sustained remission it held steady, and at progression it dropped back toward baseline. Lymph node repertoires were not examined, and the timing of sampling was not matched between patients in sustained remission and those whose disease progressed.

Each clonotype received, on average, approximately 9.9x coverage in deep resolution sequencing performed on a MiSeq, where the target depth lay between 1 in 1 million and 1 in 200,000 T cells. TCR beta libraries were generated with the immunoSEQ hsTCRB Kit. In the original analysis: ImmunoSEQ Data Assistant and ImmunoSEQ Analyzer were used for data analysis, and V, D and J genes were assigned according to IMGT definitions. Clonality, with values ranging from 0 to 1, was calculated as one minus the normalized Shannon entropy of productive rearrangement frequencies. Only overrepresented clonotypes making up at least 0.05% of the repertoire of each patient were included in the public clonotype analysis. About a dozen age-matched healthy donor repertoires from immuneACCESS served as clonality controls. TCRdb took over this immuneACCESS table, retaining in-frame rearrangements with V and J assigned. Such tables are incomplete; in checked studies, under half of the missing clones stem from an unresolved V gene, and the remainder is unexplained. Clonal size and the V and J genes are those of that table, whereas D and trimming came from the DNA. The sample yields some 81,000 clones; 70% to 80% were counted once. The leading ten clones occupy more than 4.5% of the sample.

In this chain, TRBV11-2 is recombined with TRBJ2-5; TRBD2 could be the D gene, as 6 bases match. The input for sequencing was PBMCs, taken after 12 months of ibrutinib treatment. The sequence came from a human donor with chronic lymphocytic leukemia. The CDR3 reads CASSLVAGRQETQYF. In nucleotide form, the sequence is TGTGCCAGCAGCTTAGTGGCGGGAAGGCAGGAGACCCAGTACTTC. When the CDR3 is completed using the reference TRBV11-2 and TRBJ2-5 genes on either side, the full variable domain is EAGVAQSPRYKIIEKRQSVAFWCNPISGHATLYWYQQILGQGPKLLIQFQNNGVVDDSQLPKDRFSAERLKGVDSTLKIQPAKLEDSAVYLCASSLVAGRQETQYFGPGTRLLVL.